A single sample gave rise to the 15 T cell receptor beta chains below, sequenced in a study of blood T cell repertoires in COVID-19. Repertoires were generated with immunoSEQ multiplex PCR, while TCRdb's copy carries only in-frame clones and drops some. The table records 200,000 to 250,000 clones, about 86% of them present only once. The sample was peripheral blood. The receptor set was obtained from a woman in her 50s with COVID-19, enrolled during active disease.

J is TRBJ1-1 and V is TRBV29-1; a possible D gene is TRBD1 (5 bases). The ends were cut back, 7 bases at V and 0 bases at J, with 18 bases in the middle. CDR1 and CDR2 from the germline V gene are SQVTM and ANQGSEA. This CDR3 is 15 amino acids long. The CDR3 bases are TGCAGCGCTCTTGGCGGGGAGGGGATGAACACTGAAGCTTTCTTT. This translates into CSALGGEGMNTEAFF.

The DNA for the CDR3 is TGTGCCAGCAGCTTACCCGGGGGAAGTGAAAAACTGTTTTTT. It translates to CASSLPGGSEKLFF. This chain links TRBV7-9 with TRBJ1-4; possibly TRBD1 for D (5 bases). This CDR3 has 14 amino acids. The germline V and J ends were trimmed by 2 bases and 7 bases, with 11 bases remaining between them. The V gene's germline CDR1 is SEHNR and CDR2 FQNEAQ (reference sequence).

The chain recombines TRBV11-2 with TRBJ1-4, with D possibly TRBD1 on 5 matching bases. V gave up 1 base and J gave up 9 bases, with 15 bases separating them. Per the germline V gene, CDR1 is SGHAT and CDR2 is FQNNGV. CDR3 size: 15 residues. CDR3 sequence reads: CASSLGRGPLQKLFF. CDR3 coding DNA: TGTGCCAGCAGCTTAGGAAGGGGCCCGCTACAAAAACTGTTTTTT.

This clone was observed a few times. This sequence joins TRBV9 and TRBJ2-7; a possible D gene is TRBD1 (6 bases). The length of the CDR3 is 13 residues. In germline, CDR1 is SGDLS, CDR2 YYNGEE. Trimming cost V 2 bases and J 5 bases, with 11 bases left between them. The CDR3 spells CASSVSNRDEQYF. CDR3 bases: TGTGCCAGCAGCGTTTCAAACAGGGACGAGCAGTACTTC.

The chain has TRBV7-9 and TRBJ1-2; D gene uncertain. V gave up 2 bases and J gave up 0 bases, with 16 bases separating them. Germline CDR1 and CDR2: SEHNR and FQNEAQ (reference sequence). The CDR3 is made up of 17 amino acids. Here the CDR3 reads CASSLRFTGDTNYGYTF. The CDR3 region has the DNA TGTGCCAGCAGCTTAAGGTTTACGGGAGATACTAACTATGGCTACACCTTC.

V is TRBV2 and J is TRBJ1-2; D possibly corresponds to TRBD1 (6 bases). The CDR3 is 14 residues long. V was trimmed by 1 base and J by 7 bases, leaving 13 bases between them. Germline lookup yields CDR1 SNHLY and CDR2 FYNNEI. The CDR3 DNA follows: TGTGCCAGCAGTGAAGAACAGGGTCTAAGTGGCTACACCTTC. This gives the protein CASSEEQGLSGYTF. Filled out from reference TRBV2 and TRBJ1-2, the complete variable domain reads EPEVTQTPSHQVTQMGQEVILRCVPISNHLYFYWYRQILGQKVEFLVSFYNNEISEKSEIFDDQFSVERPDGSNFTLKIRSTKLEDSAMYFCASSEEQGLSGYTFGSGTRLTVV.

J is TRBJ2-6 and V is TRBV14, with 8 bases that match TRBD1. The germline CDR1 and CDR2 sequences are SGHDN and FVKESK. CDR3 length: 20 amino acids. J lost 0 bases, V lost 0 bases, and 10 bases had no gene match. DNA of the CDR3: TGTGCCAGCAGCCAAGATGCTGGGACAGGTCGCTTCTCTGGGGCCAACGTCCTGACTTTC. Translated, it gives CASSQDAGTGRFSGANVLTF.

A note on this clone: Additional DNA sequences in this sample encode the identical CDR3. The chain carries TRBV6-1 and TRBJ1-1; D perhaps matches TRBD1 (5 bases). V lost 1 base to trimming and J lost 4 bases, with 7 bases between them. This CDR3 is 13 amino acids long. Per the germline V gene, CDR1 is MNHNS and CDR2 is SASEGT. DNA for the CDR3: TGTGCCAGCAGTGAAGGGAGGGGCACTGAAGCTTTCTTT. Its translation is CASSEGRGTEAFF.

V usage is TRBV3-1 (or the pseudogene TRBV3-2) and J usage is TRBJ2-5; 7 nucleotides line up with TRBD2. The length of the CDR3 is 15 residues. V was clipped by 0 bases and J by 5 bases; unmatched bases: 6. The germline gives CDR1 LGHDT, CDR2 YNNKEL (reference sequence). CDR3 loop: CASSQDLTSVETQYF. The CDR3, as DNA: TGTGCCAGCAGCCAAGATCTCACTAGCGTTGAGACCCAGTACTTC.

CDR3 coding DNA: TGTGCCAGTTGGGGTCAGGGGGATTCACCCCTCCACTTT. This encodes CASWGQGDSPLHF. This rearrangement joins TRBV12-3 or TRBV12-4 to TRBJ1-6; TRBD1 aligns across 7 bases. The CDR3 is 13 amino acids. V dropped 9 bases and J dropped 8; count of bases not matched to a gene: 7.

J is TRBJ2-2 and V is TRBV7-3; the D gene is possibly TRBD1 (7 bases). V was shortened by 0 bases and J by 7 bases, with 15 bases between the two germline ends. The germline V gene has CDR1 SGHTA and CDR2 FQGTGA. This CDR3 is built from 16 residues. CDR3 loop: CASSLTEGARGGELFF. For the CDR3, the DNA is TGTGCCAGCAGCTTAACGGAGGGGGCGAGAGGCGGGGAGCTGTTTTTT. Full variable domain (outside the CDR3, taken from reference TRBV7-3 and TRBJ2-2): GAGVSQTPSNKVTEKGKYVELRCDPISGHTALYWYRQSLGQGPEFLIYFQGTGAADDSGLPNDRFFAVRPEGSVSTLKIQRTERGDSAVYLCASSLTEGARGGELFFGEGSRLTVL.

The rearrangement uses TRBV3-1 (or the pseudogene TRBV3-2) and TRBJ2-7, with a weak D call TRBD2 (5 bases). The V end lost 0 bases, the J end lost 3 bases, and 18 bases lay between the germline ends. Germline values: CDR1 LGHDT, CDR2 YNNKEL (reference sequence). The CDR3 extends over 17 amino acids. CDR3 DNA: TGTGCCAGCAGCCAAGAGGTTTACGCTAGCCCTCACTACGAGCAGTACTTC. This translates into CASSQEVYASPHYEQYF.

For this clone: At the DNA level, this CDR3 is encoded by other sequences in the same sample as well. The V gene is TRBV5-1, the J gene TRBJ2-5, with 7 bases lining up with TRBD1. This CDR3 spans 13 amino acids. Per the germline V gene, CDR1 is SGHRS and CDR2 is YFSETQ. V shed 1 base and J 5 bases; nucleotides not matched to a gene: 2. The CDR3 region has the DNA TGCGCCAGCAGCTTGAAGGGGGCTGAGACCCAGTACTTC. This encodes CASSLKGAETQYF. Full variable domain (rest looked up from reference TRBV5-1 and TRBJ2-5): KAGVTQTPRYLIKTRGQQVTLSCSPISGHRSVSWYQQTPGQGLQFLFEYFSETQRNKGNFPGRFSGRQFSNSRSEMNVSTLELGDSALYLCASSLKGAETQYFGPGTRLLVL.

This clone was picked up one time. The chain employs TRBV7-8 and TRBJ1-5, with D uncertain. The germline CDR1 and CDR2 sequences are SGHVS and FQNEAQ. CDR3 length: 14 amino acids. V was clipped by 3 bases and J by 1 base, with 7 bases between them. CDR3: CASSFRGSNQPQHF. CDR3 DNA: TGTGCCAGCAGCTTTAGAGGGAGCAATCAGCCCCAGCATTTT.

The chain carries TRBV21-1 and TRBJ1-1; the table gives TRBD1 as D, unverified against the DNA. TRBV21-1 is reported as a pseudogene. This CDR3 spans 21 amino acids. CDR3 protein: CASSPYETGIHPNIMNTEAFF. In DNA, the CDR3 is TGTGCCAGCAGCCCCTACGAGACAGGGATACACCCCAACATTATGAACACTGAAGCTTTCTTT.